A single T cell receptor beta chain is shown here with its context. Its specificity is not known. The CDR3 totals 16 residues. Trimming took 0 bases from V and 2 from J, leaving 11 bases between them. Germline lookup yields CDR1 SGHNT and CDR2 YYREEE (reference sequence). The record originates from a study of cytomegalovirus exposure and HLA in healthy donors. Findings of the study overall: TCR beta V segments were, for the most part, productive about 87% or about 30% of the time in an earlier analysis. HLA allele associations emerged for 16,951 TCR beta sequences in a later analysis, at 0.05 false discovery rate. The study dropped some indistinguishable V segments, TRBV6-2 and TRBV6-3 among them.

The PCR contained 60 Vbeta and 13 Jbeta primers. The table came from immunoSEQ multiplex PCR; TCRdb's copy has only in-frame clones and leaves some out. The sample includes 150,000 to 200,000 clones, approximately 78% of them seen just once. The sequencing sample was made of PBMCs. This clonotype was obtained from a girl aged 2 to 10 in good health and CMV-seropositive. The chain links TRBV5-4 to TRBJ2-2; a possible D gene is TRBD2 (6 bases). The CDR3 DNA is TGTGCCAGCAGCTTGGAATCCGGGAGTAACACCGGGGAGCTGTTTTTT. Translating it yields CASSLESGSNTGELFF. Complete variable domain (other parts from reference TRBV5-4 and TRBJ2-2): ETGVTQSPTHLIKTRGQQVTLRCSSQSGHNTVSWYQQALGQGPQFIFQYYREEENGRGNFPPRFSGLQFPNYSSELNVNALELDDSALYLCASSLESGSNTGELFFGEGSRLTVL.